The text below deals with one T cell receptor beta chain. Its antigen is unknown. The data belong to a study of T-cell memory formation after mild COVID-19. Study at large: Clustering of TCRs was largely donor specific. Study-wide results and caveats: There was a balanced CD4/CD8 profile in clones contracting day 15 to 85, and later expanders leaned CD4+.

TCRdb reanalysed the 5' RACE reads using MiXCR and keeps one entry per CDR3 protein. The data hold fewer than 90,000 distinct CDR3 sequences, with around 13% observed a single time. Germline-derived CDR1 and CDR2 are LNHDA and SQIVND (reference sequence). The CDR3 extends over 15 amino acids. The V end was cut by 11 bases, the J end by 1 base, with 17 bases between. This sequence originates from a man aged 18 to 29 who had mild COVID-19 (a few samples of this study predate the infection). Cell type and time point are not known. The gene calls are TRBV19 and TRBJ2-2; TRBD1 is a possible D gene (5 bases). Sequenced input: PBMCs or a T cell subset sorted from them (not recorded which). CDR3 bases: TGTGCCGCCCAGTCGCTAGACAGGAACACCGGGGAGCTGTTTTTT. Translation gives CAAQSLDRNTGELFF. Full variable domain (remainder filled in from reference TRBV19 and TRBJ2-2): DGGITQSPKYLFRKEGQNVTLSCEQNLNHDAMYWYRQDPGQGLRLIYYSQIVNDFQKGDIAEGYSVSREKKESFPLTVTSAQKNPTAFYLCAAQSLDRNTGELFFGEGSRLTVL.